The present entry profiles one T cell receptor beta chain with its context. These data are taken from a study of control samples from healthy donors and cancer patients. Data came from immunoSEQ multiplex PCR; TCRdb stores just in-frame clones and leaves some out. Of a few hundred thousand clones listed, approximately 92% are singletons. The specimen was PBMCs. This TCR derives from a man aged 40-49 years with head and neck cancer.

CDR3 sequence reads: CASSLRTEMGNTIYF. The CDR3 region has the DNA TGTGCCAGCAGCTTAAGGACCGAAATGGGAAACACCATATATTTT. The chain couples TRBV5-5 to TRBJ1-3; no firm D call. V lost 2 bases and J 4 bases, leaving 13 bases between the germline ends. The CDR3 contains 15 residues. Germline CDR1 is SGHKS and CDR2 is YYEKEE (reference sequence).